A selection of T cell receptor beta chains follows, all from one sample in a study of post-analysis software for immune sequencing data. TCRdb recomputed calls from the PCR reads with MiXCR, one row per CDR3 protein. The repertoire consists of around 700,000 distinct CDR3 sequences, with approximately 59% occurring once and the leading ten covering approximately 11%. Sequencing input: blood. Source of these receptors: a girl aged 2 to 10 with multiple sclerosis. Each CDR3 is given without its conserved first and last residue. Each record gives: clone size, V gene, J gene, CDR3 protein. The size entry is marked missing in some rows and otherwise reads once, few, many or a size class.

-	TRBV20-1	TRBJ2-4	SAERTSKNIQY
-	TRBV27	TRBJ2-7	ASSLSAGGLTLYEQY
-	TRBV7-2	TRBJ2-7	ASSFLSSYEQY
few	TRBV20-1	TRBJ2-5	SARAQETQY
-	TRBV2	TRBJ1-2	ASSGDRGHPCYGYT
few	TRBV29-1	TRBJ1-2	SVDTGDGYT
-	TRBV20-1	TRBJ1-1	SARDRRSGTEAF
few	TRBV2	TRBJ1-2	ASTLGQGNYGYT
few	TRBV7-9	TRBJ2-7	ASSLSGRNEQY
few	TRBV7-2	TRBJ1-2	ASSLGLGRAGGYT
-	TRBV9	TRBJ2-1	ASSPPPNYNEQF
-	TRBV5-1	TRBJ2-1	ASSMGLAGVEQF
-	TRBV7-3	TRBJ2-1	ASSPRSGLAGRPQPYNEQF
-	TRBV5-1	TRBJ2-1	ASSTDSSSYNEQF
-	TRBV2	TRBJ2-3	ASSEAPVVPDTQY
-	TRBV6-4	TRBJ2-3	ASSDGGATDTQY
once	TRBV29-1	TRBJ1-2	SAGTQGNYGYT
-	TRBV20-1	TRBJ2-3	SASVGLAGGLGTDTQY
-	TRBV10-3	TRBJ2-3	AIRGSREQNTQY
-	TRBV19	TRBJ2-2	ASSPPGQGVSTNTGELF
-	TRBV12-3/TRBV12-4	TRBJ2-3	ASSSSFTSTDTQY
once	TRBV4-2	TRBJ2-1	ASSQDFAASGSEQF
-	TRBV20-1	TRBJ1-2	SAIMTGVVYGYT
-	TRBV29-1	TRBJ2-1	SVEGTSQSSYNEQF
-	TRBV6-2/TRBV6-3	TRBJ2-2	ASSYPSGTGELF
-	TRBV4-3	TRBJ2-1	ASSLGNDLYNEQF
-	TRBV20-1	TRBJ1-2	SAPDREWGYGYT
-	TRBV5-4	-	ASSLVVGVHYEQY
few	TRBV29-1	TRBJ2-7	SVVLTASYEQY
once	TRBV7-9	TRBJ2-5	ASSLGDRGDQETQY
-	TRBV6-5	TRBJ2-3	ASSSPRVRGTDTQY
-	TRBV2	TRBJ2-3	ASTMTSGSDTQY
few	TRBV29-1	TRBJ2-3	SVLNWAGGDTQY
-	TRBV6-1	TRBJ1-1	ASKALPGQGPTMNTEAF
-	TRBV27	TRBJ1-4	ASSQQPTNEKLF
-	TRBV24-1	TRBJ2-1	ATSDPRLAGGRGNEQF
-	TRBV5-1	TRBJ2-1	ASSYPSGSLDNEQF
-	TRBV12-3/TRBV12-4	TRBJ1-2	ASSPGGLTIYGYT
-	TRBV12-3/TRBV12-4	TRBJ1-4	ASSFGTGGEKLF
once	TRBV16	TRBJ1-5	ASKQTVLQPQH
-	TRBV5-5	TRBJ1-2	ASSPAGGLYGYT
-	TRBV5-6	TRBJ2-5	ASSFNPTWETQY
-	TRBV6-5	TRBJ2-7	ASSTVTSGGPYEQY
-	TRBV7-2	TRBJ2-4	ASSQPYPRTGAQEQY
-	TRBV6-2/TRBV6-3	TRBJ2-1	ASSYWTRGEEQF
-	TRBV6-2/TRBV6-3	TRBJ1-1	ASSWGGPSTEAF
-	TRBV5-1	TRBJ1-2	ASSFARSYGYT
-	TRBV29-1	TRBJ1-1	SVTENTEAF
-	TRBV5-1	TRBJ2-7	ASSLGGQQTYEQY
-	TRBV4-1	TRBJ1-2	ASSRDLQGPSYT
-	TRBV15	TRBJ1-2	ATRVSAVGDLGYGYT
-	TRBV5-1	TRBJ2-7	ASSLEGISEQY